The 10 T cell receptor beta chains below all came from one sample that was sequenced in a study of blood T cell repertoires in COVID-19 (dated by TCRdb to the early 2020s). The library was built by means of the immunoSEQ multiplex PCR assay. Drawn from immuneACCESS, this table holds only the in-frame rearrangements with V and J called that TCRdb kept. Clones are partly lost; checked studies trace under half to an unresolved V gene and leave the rest unexplained. The sample yields 140,000 to 150,000 clones; 79% were counted once. The ten largest clones add up to roughly 8.7% of the sample. The source material was peripheral blood. These receptors were collected from a man over 45 with active or convalescent COVID-19.

The chain uses TRBV4-1 and TRBJ2-1; D is uncertain. Looked up from germline, CDR1 is MGHRA and CDR2 is YSYEKL. The V end was cut by 1 base, the J end by 9 bases, with 13 bases between. The CDR3 runs to 14 residues. In DNA form, the CDR3 reads TGCGCCAGCAGCCAAGGGATCAGCTCGGGTGAGCAGTTCTTC. It specifies CASSQGISSGEQFF.

The V gene is TRBV9, the J gene TRBJ1-6; D possibly corresponds to TRBD1 (5 bases). The CDR3 has 15 amino acids. The germline V gene has CDR1 SGDLS and CDR2 YYNGEE. The V gene lost 3 bases and the J gene lost 9 bases, with 16 bases spanning the gap. CDR3 DNA sequence: TGTGCCAGCAGCGAGGGGCTTTCCCCAACTTCACCCCTCCACTTT. Translated, it gives CASSEGLSPTSPLHF.

This sequence joins TRBV24-1 and TRBJ2-5; 12 nucleotides line up with TRBD2. V lost 8 bases to trimming and J lost 3 bases; unmatched junction nucleotides: 3. Looked up from germline, CDR1 is KGHDR and CDR2 is SFDVKD. This CDR3 comprises 14 residues. CDR3 nucleotides: TGTGCCACCAAGGCTAGCGGGAGGGAAGAGACCCAGTACTTC. It codes for CATKASGREETQYF.

This clone was counted a few times. The chain carries TRBV4-1 and TRBJ2-1, with D maybe TRBD1 (6 bases). The CDR3 consists of 14 residues. V lost 1 base, J lost 4 bases, and 8 bases lay in between. Per the germline V gene, CDR1 is MGHRA and CDR2 is YSYEKL. The CDR3 DNA follows: TGCGCCAGCAGCCAAGCGAGGGGGTACAATGAGCAGTTCTTC. It is translated as CASSQARGYNEQFF.

This clone was counted a few times. CDR3 amino acids: CAWSVGAGGYNEQFF. For the CDR3, the DNA is TGTGCCTGGAGTGTAGGAGCGGGAGGCTACAATGAGCAGTTCTTC. V gene TRBV30 combines with J gene TRBJ2-1, with TRBD2 matching 9 bases. Losses at the gene ends were 0 bases for V and 3 bases for J; bases not matched to a gene: 3. The CDR3 is 15 amino acids. Germline CDR1 reads GTSNPN; CDR2 reads SVGIG (reference sequence).

This clone was picked up a small number of times. The chain combines TRBV9 with TRBJ2-2; the match to TRBD2 covers 10 bases. The CDR3 extends over 15 amino acids. CDR1 SGDLS and CDR2 YYNGEE come from the germline V gene. The J segment lost 5 bases and the V segment lost 6 bases, leaving 7 bases of the junction unmatched. In DNA, the CDR3 is TGTGCCAGCAACCCTAGCGGGAGTGCTACCGGGGAGCTGTTTTTT. Translated: CASNPSGSATGELFF.

Here the CDR3 DNA reads TGTGCCAGCAGCTTCCGATGGCCTGGAAACACCATATATTTT. It translates to CASSFRWPGNTIYF. The V call is TRBV5-8, the J call TRBJ1-3; D ambiguous. In germline, CDR1 is SGHTS, CDR2 YDEGEE. V gave up 2 bases and J gave up 2 bases, with 8 bases separating them. The CDR3 spans 14 residues.

The V call is TRBV28, the J call TRBJ1-1, with D possibly being TRBD1 (6 bases). The V gene lost 2 bases and the J gene lost 1 base, with 11 bases spanning the gap. Germline CDR1 MDHEN, CDR2 SYDVKM. The CDR3 has 15 amino acids. CDR3 residues: CASSLPGQSNTEAFF. In DNA form, the CDR3 reads TGTGCCAGCAGTTTACCCGGACAGTCGAACACTGAAGCTTTCTTT.

The V call is TRBV6-5, the J call TRBJ1-2, with TRBD1 identical over 11 bases. This CDR3 comprises 15 residues. J gave up 4 bases and V 6 bases, and 7 bases lay outside the gene matches. Germline V gene sequence: CDR1 MNHEY, CDR2 SVGAGI. CDR3 sequence: CASSLGQGAGYGYTF. In DNA form, the CDR3 reads TGTGCCAGCAGCCTCGGACAGGGGGCAGGCTATGGCTACACCTTC.

The CDR3 sequence: CASSWSGPTDTQYF. In DNA, the CDR3 is TGCGCCAGCAGCTGGAGCGGACCCACAGATACGCAGTATTTT. The V gene is TRBV5-1, the J gene TRBJ2-3; the D gene is possibly TRBD2 (5 bases). Germline V lookup: CDR1 SGHRS, CDR2 YFSETQ. The CDR3 length is 14 residues. Trimming left V 3 bases short and J 2 bases short, with 10 bases between.